This T cell receptor (beta chain) derives from a study of lung T cells in sarcoidosis with Löfgren's syndrome. Study summary: Repertoire analyses centered on Löfgren's syndrome patients. The study's findings and limits: These T cells were suggested, not shown, to recognize a putative antigen.

TCRdb redid the calling of the reads with MiXCR, one entry per CDR3 protein. The sample yields some 65,000 distinct CDR3 sequences, 21% seen once. With 8 bases clipped from V and 3 bases from J, the junction kept 4 bases outside the gene matches. This CDR3 spans 14 amino acids. Germline V CDR1 and CDR2: SNHLY, FYNNEI. This clonotype was recorded at least ten times. As yet, its antigen is unknown. Sample: CD4+ T cells from PBMCs. The chain carries TRBV2 and TRBJ2-2; 9 bases line up with TRBD1. The sequence derives from a human donor with sarcoidosis (Löfgren's syndrome or another form), or a control subject (not recorded which). The CDR3 here is CASRRTGDTGELFF. In DNA, the CDR3 is TGTGCCAGCCGAAGGACAGGGGACACCGGGGAGCTGTTTTTT.